This T cell receptor beta chain was sequenced for a study of T cell responses to AZD1222 COVID-19 vaccine. There are 13 residues in the CDR3. The V end lost 5 bases, the J end lost 5 bases, and 13 bases lay between the germline ends. Germline-derived CDR1 and CDR2 are MDHEN and SYDVKM. A word on this clone: Its antigen is undetermined.

Study conclusions and caveats: The span of vaccine-associated CD4 TCRs extended across spike, with dominance at 160-218 and 743-854. Spike-specific TCR breadth rose after two AZD1222 doses, and depth rose as well. Within unmutated variant regions lay the reported targets of nearly half of spike-specific TCRs. Clonal diversity was possibly underestimated, and white British individuals and females predominated among donors.

The method was immunoSEQ multiplex PCR; TCRdb's version includes in-frame clones alone and lacks a portion of them. The sample lists 100,000 to 150,000 clones; 88% were seen once. The chain combines TRBV28 with TRBJ2-7; perhaps TRBD2 as D (7 bases). The sequences come from peripheral blood, collected on day 0 of MenACWY control vaccination. The TCR was taken from an adult in good health. Written as DNA, the CDR3 is TGTGCCAGCAGTAGGGGGGGCGTAGACGAGCAGTACTTC. This gives the protein CASSRGGVDEQYF. Full variable domain (outside the CDR3, taken from reference TRBV28 and TRBJ2-7): DVKVTQSSRYLVKRTGEKVFLECVQDMDHENMFWYRQDPGLGLRLIYFSYDVKMKEKGDIPEGYSVSREKKERFSLILESASTNQTSMYLCASSRGGVDEQYFGPGTRLTVT.